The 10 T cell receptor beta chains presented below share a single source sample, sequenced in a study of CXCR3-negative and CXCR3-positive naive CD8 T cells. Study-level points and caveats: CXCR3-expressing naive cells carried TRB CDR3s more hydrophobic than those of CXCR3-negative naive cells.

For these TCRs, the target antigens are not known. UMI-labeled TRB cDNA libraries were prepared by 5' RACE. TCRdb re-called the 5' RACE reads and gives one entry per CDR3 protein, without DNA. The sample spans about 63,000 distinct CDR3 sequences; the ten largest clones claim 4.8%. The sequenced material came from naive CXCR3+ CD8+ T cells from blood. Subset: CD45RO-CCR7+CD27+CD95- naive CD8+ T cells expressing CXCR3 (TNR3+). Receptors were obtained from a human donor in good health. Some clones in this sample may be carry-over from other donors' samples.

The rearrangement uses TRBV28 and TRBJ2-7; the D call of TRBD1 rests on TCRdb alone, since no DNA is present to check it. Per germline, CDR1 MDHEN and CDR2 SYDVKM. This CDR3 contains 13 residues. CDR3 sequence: CASSWGTGYEQYF. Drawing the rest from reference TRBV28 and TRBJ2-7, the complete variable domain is DVKVTQSSRYLVKRTGEKVFLECVQDMDHENMFWYRQDPGLGLRLIYFSYDVKMKEKGDIPEGYSVSREKKERFSLILESASTNQTSMYLCASSWGTGYEQYFGPGTRLTVT.

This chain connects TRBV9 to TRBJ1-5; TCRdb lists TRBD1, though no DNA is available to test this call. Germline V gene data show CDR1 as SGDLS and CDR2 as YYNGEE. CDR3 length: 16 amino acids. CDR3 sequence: CASSVAGRAARQPQHF.

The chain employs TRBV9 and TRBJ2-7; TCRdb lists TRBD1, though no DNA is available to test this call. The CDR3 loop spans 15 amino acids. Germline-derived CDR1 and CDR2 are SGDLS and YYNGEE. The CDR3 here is CASSVGAGGTYEQYF.

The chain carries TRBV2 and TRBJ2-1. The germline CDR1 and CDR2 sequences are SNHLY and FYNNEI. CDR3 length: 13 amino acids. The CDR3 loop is CASNKRGINEQFF.

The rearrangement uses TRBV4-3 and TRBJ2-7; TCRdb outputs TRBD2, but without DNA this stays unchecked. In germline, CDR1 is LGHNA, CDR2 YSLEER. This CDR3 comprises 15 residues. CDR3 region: CASSEGTSGSYEQYF.

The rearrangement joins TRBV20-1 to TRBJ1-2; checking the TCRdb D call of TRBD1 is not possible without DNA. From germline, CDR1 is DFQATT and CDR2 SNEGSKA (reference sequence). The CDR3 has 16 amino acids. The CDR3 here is CSARADRGPPLTLSSF.

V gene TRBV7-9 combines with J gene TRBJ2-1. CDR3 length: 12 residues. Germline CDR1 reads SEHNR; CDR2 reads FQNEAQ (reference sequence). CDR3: CASSLSSNEQFF.

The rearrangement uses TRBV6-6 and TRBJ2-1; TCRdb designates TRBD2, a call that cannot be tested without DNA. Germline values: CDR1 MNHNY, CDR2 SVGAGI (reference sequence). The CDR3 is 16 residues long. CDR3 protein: CASSYWASAAYNEQFF.

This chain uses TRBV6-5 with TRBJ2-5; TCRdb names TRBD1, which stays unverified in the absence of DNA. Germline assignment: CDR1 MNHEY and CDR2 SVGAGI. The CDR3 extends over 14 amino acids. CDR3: CASSSRTGYETQYF.

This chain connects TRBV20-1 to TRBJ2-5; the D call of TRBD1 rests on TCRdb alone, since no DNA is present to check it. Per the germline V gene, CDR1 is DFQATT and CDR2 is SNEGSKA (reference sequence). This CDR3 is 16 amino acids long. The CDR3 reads CSARDLAAQLQETQYF.